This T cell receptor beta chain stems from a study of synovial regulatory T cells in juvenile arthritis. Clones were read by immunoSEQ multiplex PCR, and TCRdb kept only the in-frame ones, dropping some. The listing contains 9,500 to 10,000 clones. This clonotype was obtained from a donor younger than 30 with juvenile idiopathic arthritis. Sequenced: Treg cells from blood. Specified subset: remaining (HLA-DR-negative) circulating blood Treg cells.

This chain's CDR3 is CAIPKEGCTFF. The chain has TRBV6-1 and TRBJ1-1. The CDR3 consists of 11 residues. Only the protein is on record. Germline values: CDR1 MNHNS, CDR2 SASEGT.